The 32 T cell receptor beta chains in this list originate from one sample, sequenced in a study of T cells in Graves' hyperthyroidism and ophthalmopathy. Amplified TCR beta CDR3 regions came from RNA transcripts. Initially, a first-round RT-PCR of the TCR CDR3 employed the HTBI primer set. MiXCR, run by TCRdb on the multiplex PCR reads, gives a single entry per CDR3 protein. The sample lists around 540,000 distinct CDR3 sequences; around 45% were seen once. The sample was peripheral blood or thyroid tissue (not recorded which). These receptors all come from a woman under 30 with Graves' hyperthyroidism.

The chain recombines TRBV7-2 with TRBJ1-3; 8 positions agree with TRBD1. CDR1 is SGHTA and CDR2 is FQGNSA in the germline V gene. The CDR3 sequence is 16 residues long. The trim removed 5 bases at V and 8 bases at J, leaving 14 bases unmatched. The CDR3 bases are TGTGCCAGCAGCCCTTGGACAGGGAGAAATGGCTACACCATATATTTT. It yields the protein CASSPWTGRNGYTIYF. Using reference TRBV7-2 and TRBJ1-3 for the parts outside the CDR3, the full variable domain is GAGVSQSPSNKVTEKGKDVELRCDPISGHTALYWYRQSLGQGLEFLIYFQGNSAPDKSGLPSDRFSAERTGGSVSTLTIQRTQQEDSAVYLCASSPWTGRNGYTIYFGEGSWLTVV.

The gene calls are TRBV29-1 and TRBJ2-7; 10 bases are a match to TRBD2. Germline values: CDR1 SQVTM, CDR2 ANQGSEA. The CDR3 is made up of 13 amino acids. The CDR3 DNA reads TGCAGTTCGTCACTAGCGGGGTCTTTAGGGCAGTACTTC. Translation gives CSSSLAGSLGQYF.

This clonotype was observed at least ten times. The chain combines TRBV7-9 with TRBJ1-1, with a possible D match to TRBD1 (5 bases). The V gene lost 1 base and the J gene lost 6 bases, with 9 bases spanning the gap. Germline CDR1 is SEHNR and CDR2 is FQNEAQ (reference sequence). The CDR3 totals 13 residues. The CDR3 loop reads CASSLGGGAEAFF. In DNA, the CDR3 is TGTGCCAGCAGCTTAGGTGGGGGGGCTGAAGCTTTCTTT.

The chain employs TRBV29-1 and TRBJ1-2, with 7 bases fitting TRBD1. V shed 5 bases and J 8 bases; nucleotides not matched to a gene: 5. CDR3 size: 11 residues. The germline V gene encodes CDR1 SQVTM and CDR2 ANQGSEA. The CDR3 is CSVLKDRGYTF. CDR3 DNA: TGCAGCGTTTTAAAGGACAGGGGCTACACCTTC.

This clonotype was found a few times. V usage is TRBV7-9 and J usage is TRBJ2-5; tentative D call: TRBD1 (6 bases). There are 16 residues in the CDR3. The ends were cut back, 4 bases at V and 5 bases at J, with 20 bases in the middle. Germline V gives CDR1 SEHNR, CDR2 FQNEAQ (reference sequence). CDR3 residues: CASSSTANTGMETQYF. The CDR3 region has the DNA TGTGCCAGCAGCTCCACCGCCAATACAGGGATGGAGACCCAGTACTTC.

The gene calls are TRBV19 and TRBJ1-6; TRBD1 might be the D (5 bases). Trimming cost V 7 bases and J 4 bases, with 11 bases left between them. The CDR3 has 14 amino acids. Per germline, CDR1 LNHDA and CDR2 SQIVND (reference sequence). CDR3 region: CASTPGDYNSPLHF. The CDR3 DNA reads TGTGCCAGTACCCCGGGGGATTATAATTCACCCCTCCACTTT. Using reference TRBV19 and TRBJ1-6 for the parts outside the CDR3, the full variable domain is DGGITQSPKYLFRKEGQNVTLSCEQNLNHDAMYWYRQDPGQGLRLIYYSQIVNDFQKGDIAEGYSVSREKKESFPLTVTSAQKNPTAFYLCASTPGDYNSPLHFGNGTRLTVT.

This clonotype came up many times. The CDR3 DNA is TGCAGCGTTGAGACCACCGGGACAGGGGGAACAATCGCTGGGGCCAACGTCCTGACTTTC. Translation gives CSVETTGTGGTIAGANVLTF. The V gene is TRBV29-1, the J gene TRBJ2-6, with TRBD1 matching 11 bases. Germline CDR1 and CDR2: SQVTM and ANQGSEA. V shed 3 bases and J 2 bases; nucleotides not matched to a gene: 15. CDR3 size: 20 residues.

This clonotype was detected only a few times. The chain links TRBV19 to TRBJ1-5; D may be TRBD1 (6 bases). Trimming took 3 bases from V and 2 from J, leaving 11 bases between them. The CDR3 extends over 15 amino acids. Per germline, CDR1 LNHDA and CDR2 SQIVND (reference sequence). In DNA, the CDR3 is TGTGCCAGTAGTATGGGGAGGGGGGGCAATCAGCCCCAGCATTTT. This encodes CASSMGRGGNQPQHF.

This clonotype was detected only a few times. The chain carries TRBV10-3 and TRBJ1-2; weak D call: TRBD1 (5 bases). From germline, CDR1 is ENHRY and CDR2 SYGVKD. The V and J ends lost 10 bases and 4 bases respectively, with 10 bases between them. CDR3 length: 11 residues. CDR3 DNA sequence: TGTGCCAGCGGAGGGGCCTATGGCTACACCTTC. Its protein product is CASGGAYGYTF.

This clonotype was seen a handful of times. A junction boundary mismatches the germline segment, possibly from a read error. The chain uses TRBV24-1 and TRBJ1-2; the match to TRBD1 covers 8 bases. The CDR3 is 15 residues long. Germline V gene sequence: CDR1 KGHDR, CDR2 SFDVKD. In DNA form, the CDR3 reads TGTGCCAGCAGTTACCGACCGGACAGGGACTATGGCTACACCTTC. It translates to CASSYRPDRDYGYTF.

This clonotype was counted at least ten times. The chain employs TRBV2 and TRBJ1-5, with D unclear. Trimming took off 5 bases at V and 7 bases at J, with 15 bases between the two ends. The CDR3 has 14 residues. The germline V gene encodes CDR1 SNHLY and CDR2 FYNNEI. The CDR3, as DNA: TGTGCCAGCAGTTGGGAGGGCTTAGGCCAGCCCCAGCATTTT. Amino acids: CASSWEGLGQPQHF.

This clonotype has a handful of counts. The rearrangement links TRBV2 to TRBJ2-3; D may be TRBD2 (6 bases). The germline V gene encodes CDR1 SNHLY and CDR2 FYNNEI. The CDR3 runs to 14 residues. Deletions cut 3 bases from V and 0 bases from J, with 7 bases between. The CDR3 DNA sequence: TGTGCCAGCAGTGACGGGACTAGCACAGATACGCAGTATTTT. The encoded protein is CASSDGTSTDTQYF.

V gene TRBV7-2 combines with J gene TRBJ2-6; no reliable D call. Germline CDR1 SGHTA, CDR2 FQGNSA. This CDR3 has 15 residues. Trimming cost V 5 bases and J 0 bases, with 8 bases left between them. CDR3 bases: TGTGCCAGCAGCACGCAGGCCTCTGGGGCCAACGTCCTGACTTTC. This translates into CASSTQASGANVLTF.

This clonotype was counted at least ten times. This sequence joins TRBV7-9 and TRBJ1-5; 7 bases map to TRBD1. Germline-derived CDR1 and CDR2 are SEHNR and FQNEAQ (reference sequence). The J segment lost 6 bases and the V segment lost 5 bases, leaving 10 bases of the junction unmatched. The CDR3 covers 15 residues. The CDR3 nucleotides are TGTGCCAGCAGCCCAGGACAGGTTCAGTTTCAGCCCCAGCATTTT. Its translation: CASSPGQVQFQPQHF. The whole variable domain, remainder taken from reference TRBV7-9 and TRBJ1-5, is DTGVSQNPRHKITKRGQNVTFRCDPISEHNRLYWYRQTLGQGPEFLTYFQNEAQLEKSRLLSDRFSAERPKGSFSTLEIQRTEQGDSAMYLCASSPGQVQFQPQHFGDGTRLSIL.

Concerning this clonotype: This may come from a read error, since a much larger clone is one base off. The chain recombines TRBV2 with TRBJ2-7; TRBD2 agrees at 11 bases. Germline V gene sequence: CDR1 SNHLY, CDR2 FYNNEI. The CDR3 runs 12 residues. Here the CDR3 reads CATLGLAVEQHF. The CDR3, as DNA: TGTGCGACGTTGGGACTAGCGGTTGAGCAGCACTTC.

This clonotype was recorded once. In DNA, the CDR3 is TGCAGTGCTGCACCGCCAACCTATGGCTGGGAAAAACTGTTTTTT. It translates to CSAAPPTYGWEKLFF. The chain is built from TRBV20-1 and TRBJ1-4, with D hard to call. Germline CDR1 and CDR2: DFQATT and SNEGSKA (reference sequence). The length of the CDR3 is 15 residues. Trimming stripped 5 bases from V and 8 bases from J, with 21 bases between.

This chain links TRBV11-2 with TRBJ2-7; a weak D match, TRBD1 (6 bases). The ends were cut back, 2 bases at V and 0 bases at J, with 11 bases in the middle. From germline, CDR1 is SGHAT and CDR2 FQNNGV. The CDR3 is 15 residues long. The CDR3 region has the DNA TGTGCCAGCAGCTTATGGGGGCAGGACTCCTACGAGCAGTACTTC. It encodes CASSLWGQDSYEQYF.

The V gene is TRBV24-1, the J gene TRBJ2-7; 8 bases line up with TRBD2. CDR1 and CDR2 (germline): KGHDR, SFDVKD. V trimming: 0 bases; J trimming: 9 bases; junction bases outside the gene matches: 6. The CDR3 loop spans 14 amino acids. The CDR3 sequence is CATSDLLLAGGQYF. The CDR3 DNA follows: TGTGCCACCAGTGATTTGCTCCTGGCGGGAGGGCAGTACTTC.

This clonotype has just a few counts. The chain couples TRBV10-3 to TRBJ1-1; D might be TRBD1 (5 bases). CDR1 and CDR2 (germline): ENHRY, SYGVKD. This CDR3 is built from 12 residues. Trimming took 9 bases from V and 5 from J, leaving 13 bases between them. The CDR3 spells CAIQEGRTEAFF. CDR3 coding DNA: TGTGCCATACAGGAGGGTAGGACTGAAGCTTTCTTT.

The V call is TRBV10-3, the J call TRBJ1-1, with D perhaps matching TRBD1 (5 bases). V lost 6 bases, J lost 7 bases, and 15 bases lay in between. Germline CDR1 reads ENHRY; CDR2 reads SYGVKD. This CDR3 region has 13 residues. CDR3 loop: CAISYLTGLEAFF. CDR3 DNA: TGTGCCATCAGCTACCTAACAGGACTTGAAGCTTTCTTT.

This clonotype was recorded at least ten times. This chain joins TRBV2 and TRBJ1-2; D remains unclear. CDR3 length: 13 amino acids. Germline V gives CDR1 SNHLY, CDR2 FYNNEI. V gave up 2 bases and J gave up 2 bases, with 6 bases separating them. The CDR3 bases are TGTGCCAGCAGTGAAACCCGGAACTATGGCTACACCTTC. Translated: CASSETRNYGYTF.

V usage is TRBV12-3 or TRBV12-4 and J usage is TRBJ1-5, with TRBD1 matching over 8 bases. The CDR3 has 16 amino acids. With 3 bases clipped from V and 7 bases from J, the junction kept 11 bases outside the gene matches. For the CDR3, the DNA is TGTGCCAGCAGTTTCGGGACAGGCTTCACACCCCAGCCCCAGCATTTT. Translated, it gives CASSFGTGFTPQPQHF.

With respect to this clonotype: This may be a read error, as it is one base from a much larger clone. The chain couples TRBV7-9 to TRBJ2-7, with unresolved D. From germline, CDR1 is SEHNR and CDR2 FQNEAQ (reference sequence). The CDR3 sequence is 13 residues long. CDR3 region: CAGSLATDYEQYF. The CDR3 nucleotides are TGTGCCGGCAGCTTGGCCACGGACTACGAGCAGTACTTC.

This clonotype was found many times. This sequence joins TRBV2 and TRBJ2-6, with 7 bases matching TRBD1. The V gene end was trimmed by 10 bases and the J gene end by 3 bases; junction bases not matched to a gene: 3. The germline CDR1 and CDR2 sequences are SNHLY and FYNNEI. The CDR3 spans 13 residues. CDR3 amino acids: CAKYRGGANVLTF. The CDR3 bases are TGTGCCAAATACAGGGGTGGGGCCAACGTCCTGACTTTC. Using reference TRBV2 and TRBJ2-6 for the parts outside the CDR3, the full variable domain is EPEVTQTPSHQVTQMGQEVILRCVPISNHLYFYWYRQILGQKVEFLVSFYNNEISEKSEIFDDQFSVERPDGSNFTLKIRSTKLEDSAMYFCAKYRGGANVLTFGAGSRLTVL.

The V call is TRBV11-2, the J call TRBJ1-2; D is undetermined. With 5 bases removed from V and 4 bases from J, the gap between germline ends came to 17 bases. CDR1 and CDR2 (germline): SGHAT, FQNNGV. The CDR3 sequence is 15 residues long. The CDR3 here is CASSNRPRAGYGYTF. The CDR3 bases are TGTGCCAGCAGCAATAGGCCCCGGGCAGGCTATGGCTACACCTTC.

The chain links TRBV7-9 to TRBJ2-5; the D is unclear. The germline V gene encodes CDR1 SEHNR and CDR2 FQNEAQ (reference sequence). V was cut by 6 bases and J by 2 bases, with 10 bases left in between. CDR3 size: 13 residues. DNA for the CDR3: TGTGCCAGCAGAGATCTAGATCAAGAGACCCAGTACTTC. Protein product: CASRDLDQETQYF.

This clonotype was recorded a few times. This chain joins TRBV5-1 and TRBJ2-7; 8 bases line up with TRBD2. V shed 0 bases and J 12 bases; nucleotides not matched to a gene: 5. The CDR3 consists of 12 residues. The germline CDR1 and CDR2 sequences are SGHRS and YFSETQ. This CDR3 is CASSLAGRAWYF. The CDR3 nucleotides read TGCGCCAGCAGCTTGGCCGGGAGGGCCTGGTACTTC.

About this clonotype itself: One junction end does not reproduce the germline sequence, and a read error may be involved. The chain carries TRBV10-3 and TRBJ1-1; D unresolved. CDR3 length: 14 amino acids. Germline CDR1 ENHRY, CDR2 SYGVKD. The CDR3 is CASSYFKGNTEAFF. CDR3 DNA sequence: TGTGCCAGCAGTTACTTTAAGGGTAACACTGAAGCTTTCTTT.

The rearrangement joins TRBV20-1 to TRBJ2-7; TRBD2 matches 9 bases. Germline V gene sequence: CDR1 DFQATT, CDR2 SNEGSKA (reference sequence). J was trimmed by 2 bases and V by 4 bases; bases with no gene match: 6. The CDR3 spans 14 residues. The CDR3 DNA sequence: TGCAGTGCTATTAGCGGGAGCAAGACCTACGAGCAGTACTTC. It translates to CSAISGSKTYEQYF.

The rearrangement uses TRBV20-1 and TRBJ2-7; 8 bases map to TRBD2. The CDR3 is 14 residues long. J lost 2 bases, V lost 6 bases, and 9 bases had no gene match. Germline V gene data show CDR1 as DFQATT and CDR2 as SNEGSKA (reference sequence). The CDR3 spells CSAEATSEAYEQYF. The CDR3 DNA is TGCAGTGCCGAAGCGACTAGCGAAGCCTACGAGCAGTACTTC.

This clonotype occurred many times. This chain uses TRBV10-3 with TRBJ2-7, with a weak D call TRBD1 (6 bases). CDR3 length equals 13 residues. The germline CDR1 and CDR2 sequences are ENHRY and SYGVKD. The V gene lost 10 bases and the J gene lost 4 bases, with 17 bases spanning the gap. The CDR3 region has the DNA TGTGCCACCCCGGGACACACCCAATACGAGCAGTACTTC. Its translation: CATPGHTQYEQYF.

Comment on this clonotype: One end of the junction is discordant with germline, which a read error may explain. The genes are TRBV10-3 and TRBJ1-1; no reliable D call. The CDR3 covers 14 residues. Germline V gene data show CDR1 as ENHRY and CDR2 as SYGVKD. The CDR3 reads CASSEPGSSTEAFF. The CDR3 nucleotides read TGTGCCAGCAGTGAGCCCGGGTCCTCGACTGAAGCTTTCTTT.